The 6 T cell receptor beta chains presented below share a single source sample, sequenced in a study of radiotherapy plus CTLA-4 blockade in lung cancer. Clones were sequenced by immunoSEQ multiplex PCR, and TCRdb holds only the in-frame ones, with some missing. The sample has some 64,000 clones, roughly 76% seen once; the top ten hold around a sixth. This specimen consisted of peripheral blood, obtained from a patient treated with radiotherapy plus ipilimumab. Receptor source: a human donor with non-small cell lung cancer whose response to radiotherapy plus ipilimumab could not be evaluated. Some clones in this sample may be carry-over from other donors' samples.

This chain connects TRBV25-1 to TRBJ1-6, with a possible D match to TRBD1 (5 bases). Trimming removed 6 bases at V and 8 bases at J, with 14 bases between. Per germline, CDR1 MGHDK and CDR2 SYGVNS. The CDR3 covers 14 residues. As DNA, the CDR3 is TGTGCCAGCAGCCCGACAAGGGGCGATTCACCCCTCCACTTT. This sequence encodes CASSPTRGDSPLHF.

The rearrangement links TRBV7-9 to TRBJ1-2; possible D gene TRBD1, 6 bases. The CDR3 has 14 residues. The germline V gene has CDR1 SEHNR and CDR2 FQNEAQ (reference sequence). V was clipped by 6 bases and J by 2 bases, with 13 bases between them. CDR3 residues: CASRDGDNNYGYTF. The CDR3 nucleotides read TGTGCCAGCAGGGACGGGGACAACAACTATGGCTACACCTTC.

CDR3: CASSPAGTGSYGYTF. DNA of the CDR3: TGTGCCAGCAGTCCTGCCGGGACAGGGAGCTATGGCTACACCTTC. This chain joins TRBV28 and TRBJ1-2; TRBD1 aligns across 9 bases. The CDR3 has 15 amino acids. J lost 4 bases, V lost 5 bases, and 8 bases had no gene match. CDR1 MDHEN and CDR2 SYDVKM come from the germline V gene.

This clone was counted a single time. This chain connects TRBV6-4 to TRBJ2-2, with 8 nucleotides matching TRBD1. Per the germline V gene, CDR1 is MRHNA and CDR2 is SNTAGT. The CDR3 runs to 14 residues. The trim removed 5 bases at V and 3 bases at J, leaving 2 bases unmatched. The DNA for the CDR3 is TGTGCCAGCAGTACGGACAGGGACACCGGGGAGCTGTTTTTT. It encodes CASSTDRDTGELFF.

This chain joins TRBV27 and TRBJ2-1; D perhaps matches TRBD2 (6 bases). The V end was cut by 1 base, the J end by 1 base, with 11 bases between. Germline V gene lookup returns CDR1 MNHEY and CDR2 SMNVEV (reference sequence). The CDR3 is 16 residues long. The CDR3 DNA sequence: TGTGCCAGCAGTTTATTTGGGGGGACTTCCTACAATGAGCAGTTCTTC. This encodes CASSLFGGTSYNEQFF.

The chain uses TRBV28 and TRBJ2-2, with 8 bases aligning to TRBD1. CDR3 length: 14 amino acids. J gave up 6 bases and V 3 bases, and 3 bases lay outside the gene matches. CDR1 MDHEN and CDR2 SYDVKM come from the germline V gene. CDR3 coding DNA: TGTGCCAGCAGTTTCCAACAGGGGGCCGGGGAGCTGTTTTTT. Its protein product is CASSFQQGAGELFF.